This TCR beta chain was sequenced during a study of human T cells and chemical hapten exposure. Overall study: Small pooled library volume differences mainly caused per-sample TCR yield variation.

Whole blood, unfractionated, served as the material for total RNA extraction. This clonotype was recorded a few times. The antigen is undetermined. TCRdb analysed the 5' RACE reads with MiXCR anew, one entry per CDR3 protein. The sample has about 120,000 distinct CDR3 sequences; approximately 19% are singletons. Study results and caveats: Following DPC sensitization, TCRs present above 1 in 1000 frequency showed no change.

This receptor was identified in a human donor in good health.

The CDR3 here is CASRGTDPPYEQYF. CDR3 nucleotide sequence: TGTGCCAGCAGAGGGACGGATCCCCCCTACGAGCAGTACTTC. This chain connects TRBV6-5 to TRBJ2-7; D is perhaps TRBD1 or TRBD2 (5 bases each). Trimming took off 6 bases at V and 2 bases at J, with 14 bases between the two ends. The CDR3 is made up of 14 amino acids. In germline, CDR1 is MNHEY, CDR2 SVGAGI.